The 16 T cell receptor beta chains below were found in one sample sequenced in a study of OX40 agonist ivuxolimab in advanced cancers. Repertoires were generated with immunoSEQ multiplex PCR, while TCRdb's copy carries only in-frame clones and drops some. The data hold roughly 70,000 clones, with over 80% observed a single time. Sequences were derived from CD4+ or CD8+ T cells sorted from blood, sampled in a trial of the OX40 agonist ivuxolimab. These receptors originate from an adult with an advanced solid tumor such as melanoma, head and neck, liver or kidney cancer.

The chain employs TRBV7-9 and TRBJ1-2; D ambiguous. The CDR3 has 13 residues. The V gene lost 5 bases and the J gene lost 5 bases, with 12 bases spanning the gap. The germline V gene has CDR1 SEHNR and CDR2 FQNEAQ (reference sequence). The DNA for the CDR3 is TGTGCCAGCAGCAACGAGCCAGAATATGGCTACACCTTC. This encodes CASSNEPEYGYTF.

The chain links TRBV5-4 to TRBJ1-2; D unclear. The germline CDR1 and CDR2 sequences are SGHNT and YYREEE (reference sequence). The germline V and J ends were trimmed by 4 bases and 0 bases, with 10 bases remaining between them. The CDR3 runs 14 residues. CDR3 sequence reads: CASSRGYSNYGYTF. Here the CDR3 DNA reads TGTGCCAGCAGCCGAGGGTATTCTAACTATGGCTACACCTTC.

A remark on this clone: Other DNA sequences in the sample encode the same CDR3. The rearrangement uses TRBV7-3 and TRBJ1-1; 7 positions agree with TRBD1. Germline CDR1 SGHTA, CDR2 FQGTGA. The V and J ends lost 4 bases and 3 bases, in that order; junction bases with no gene match: 2. The CDR3 length is 13 residues. The CDR3 DNA is TGTGCCAGCAGCTCTCAGGGGGACACTGAAGCTTTCTTT. Encoded protein: CASSSQGDTEAFF.

The chain employs TRBV19 and TRBJ2-6; a weak D match, TRBD2 (5 bases). Germline V CDR1 and CDR2: LNHDA, SQIVND (reference sequence). Trimming pared 5 bases from V and 4 bases from J, leaving 18 bases between. The CDR3 totals 17 residues. CDR3 DNA sequence: TGTGCCAGTAGTTTTTTATTGGACTCAACGGGGGCCAACGTCCTGACTTTC. Residues: CASSFLLDSTGANVLTF.

The chain couples TRBV5-1 to TRBJ1-2, with D unresolved. V lost 4 bases to trimming and J lost 5 bases, with 18 bases between them. Germline CDR1 is SGHRS and CDR2 is YFSETQ. The CDR3 is 15 residues long. The CDR3, as DNA: TGCGCCAGCAGCGGAGCGGACGCGGGTCTATATGGCTACACCTTC. Its protein product is CASSGADAGLYGYTF.

The gene calls are TRBV30 and TRBJ1-2; a weak D match, TRBD1 (6 bases). The CDR3 spans 13 residues. V was shortened by 3 bases and J by 4 bases, with 12 bases between the two germline ends. Germline V gene data show CDR1 as GTSNPN and CDR2 as SVGIG (reference sequence). CDR3 sequence: CAWSRDKVYGYTF. CDR3 nucleotides: TGTGCCTGGAGCCGGGACAAGGTCTATGGCTACACCTTC. The entire variable domain, with the rest obtained from reference TRBV30 and TRBJ1-2, is as follows: SQTIHQWPATLVQPVGSPLSLECTVEGTSNPNLYWYRQAAGRGLQLLFYSVGIGQISSEVPQNLSASRPQDRQFILSSKKLLLSDSGFYLCAWSRDKVYGYTFGSGTRLTVV.

V gene TRBV19 combines with J gene TRBJ1-3; D not resolved. Germline CDR1 LNHDA, CDR2 SQIVND (reference sequence). V was trimmed by 5 bases and J by 3 bases, leaving 11 bases between them. The CDR3 runs to 14 residues. CDR3 DNA: TGTGCCAGTAGTGCCTGGACCAGTGGAAACACCATATATTTT. It translates to CASSAWTSGNTIYF.

The V and J genes are TRBV19 and TRBJ2-2; 12 bases match TRBD2. Unmatched junction bases numbered 8, after V lost 2 bases and J lost 10 bases. CDR3 length: 16 amino acids. Germline V gene sequence: CDR1 LNHDA, CDR2 SQIVND (reference sequence). The CDR3 DNA is TGTGCCAGTAGTATAAGGCTAGCGGGAGGGTTGGAGGAGCTGTTTTTT. Protein: CASSIRLAGGLEELFF.

The V call is TRBV5-4, the J call TRBJ1-3; 7 bases map to TRBD1. After removal of 1 base from V and 4 bases from J, the junction contained 2 bases not matched to a gene. The germline CDR1 and CDR2 sequences are SGHNT and YYREEE (reference sequence). This CDR3 is 14 amino acids long. CDR3 loop: CASSLRGPGNTIYF. CDR3 DNA: TGTGCCAGCAGCTTGAGGGGGCCAGGAAACACCATATATTTT.

The chain is built from TRBV10-2 and TRBJ1-3; D gene unclear. V lost 9 bases and J 2 bases, leaving 11 bases between the germline ends. The CDR3 sequence is 13 residues long. CDR1 WSHSY and CDR2 SAAADI come from the germline V gene. The DNA for the CDR3 is TGCGCCAGTAGGGTGGCTCCTGGAAACACCATATATTTT. It yields the protein CASRVAPGNTIYF.

The chain uses TRBV10-3 and TRBJ2-3; D unclear. Germline CDR1 is ENHRY and CDR2 is SYGVKD. There are 13 residues in the CDR3. The V end was cut by 0 bases, the J end by 4 bases, with 5 bases between. CDR3 DNA: TGTGCCATCAGTGAGTCGACGGCAGATACGCAGTATTTT. It is translated as CAISESTADTQYF.

The V gene is TRBV27, the J gene TRBJ2-3; 12 bases line up with TRBD2. This CDR3 is built from 17 residues. Unmatched junction bases numbered 8, after V lost 5 bases and J lost 2 bases. Germline CDR1 MNHEY, CDR2 SMNVEV (reference sequence). CDR3 region: CASSPSGTSGFTDTQYF. Here the CDR3 DNA reads TGTGCCAGCAGTCCCTCCGGGACTAGCGGGTTCACAGATACGCAGTATTTT.

The rearrangement uses TRBV7-2 and TRBJ1-3, with a possible D match to TRBD1 (5 bases). Trimming cost V 6 bases and J 6 bases, with 21 bases left between them. The CDR3 has 16 residues. The V gene's germline CDR1 is SGHTA and CDR2 FQGNSA. The CDR3 protein is CASRASITGAENTIYF. CDR3 DNA: TGTGCCAGCAGGGCCTCCATAACAGGAGCTGAAAACACCATATATTTT.

The rearrangement links TRBV2 to TRBJ2-3, with TRBD2 matching over 13 bases. The V gene end was trimmed by 4 bases and the J gene end by 6 bases; junction bases not matched to a gene: 7. This CDR3 region has 16 residues. Germline V CDR1 and CDR2: SNHLY, FYNNEI. CDR3 loop: CASSGTSGSRMDTQYF. CDR3 bases: TGTGCCAGCAGTGGGACTAGCGGGAGTAGGATGGATACGCAGTATTTT.

The chain recombines TRBV7-3 with TRBJ2-3; possible D gene TRBD1, 6 bases. CDR3 length: 17 amino acids. V gave up 1 base and J gave up 2 bases, with 16 bases separating them. Germline lookup yields CDR1 SGHTA and CDR2 FQGTGA. Here the CDR3 reads CASSLRVLQGSTDTQYF. The CDR3 nucleotides read TGTGCCAGCAGCTTAAGAGTCTTACAGGGATCCACAGATACGCAGTATTTT.

The chain combines TRBV19 with TRBJ2-6; D might be TRBD1 (5 bases). The length of the CDR3 is 16 residues. The germline gives CDR1 LNHDA, CDR2 SQIVND (reference sequence). With 3 bases removed from V and 0 bases from J, the gap between germline ends came to 9 bases. In DNA, the CDR3 is TGTGCCAGTAGTATCTCGACAGCCTCTGGGGCCAACGTCCTGACTTTC. Its translation: CASSISTASGANVLTF. Together with reference TRBV19 and TRBJ2-6, the CDR3 gives the full variable domain: DGGITQSPKYLFRKEGQNVTLSCEQNLNHDAMYWYRQDPGQGLRLIYYSQIVNDFQKGDIAEGYSVSREKKESFPLTVTSAQKNPTAFYLCASSISTASGANVLTFGAGSRLTVL.